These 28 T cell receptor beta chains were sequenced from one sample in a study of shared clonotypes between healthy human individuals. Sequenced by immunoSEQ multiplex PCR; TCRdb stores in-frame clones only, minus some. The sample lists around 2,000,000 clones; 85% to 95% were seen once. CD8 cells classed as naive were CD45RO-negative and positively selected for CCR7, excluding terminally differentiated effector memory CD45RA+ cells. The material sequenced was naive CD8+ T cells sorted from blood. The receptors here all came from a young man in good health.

This chain's CDR3 is CATSPTGGGYNEQFF. As DNA, the CDR3 is TGTGCCACCAGCCCAACAGGGGGCGGCTACAATGAGCAGTTCTTC. The rearrangement joins TRBV15 to TRBJ2-1; 9 nucleotides line up with TRBD1. This CDR3 has 15 residues. In germline, CDR1 is LNHNV, CDR2 YYDKDF (reference sequence). The trim removed 5 bases at V and 3 bases at J, leaving 5 bases unmatched.

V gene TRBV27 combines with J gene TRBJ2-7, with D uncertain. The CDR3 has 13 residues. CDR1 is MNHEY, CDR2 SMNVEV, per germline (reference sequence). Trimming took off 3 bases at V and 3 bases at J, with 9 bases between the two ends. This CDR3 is CASSFNSLYEQYF. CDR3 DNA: TGTGCCAGCAGTTTCAATAGTCTCTACGAGCAGTACTTC.

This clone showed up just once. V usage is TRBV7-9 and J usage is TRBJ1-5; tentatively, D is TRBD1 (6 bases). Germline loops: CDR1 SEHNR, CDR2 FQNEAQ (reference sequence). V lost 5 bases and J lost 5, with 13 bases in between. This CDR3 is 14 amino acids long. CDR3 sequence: CASSNREMDQPQHF. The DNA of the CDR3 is TGTGCCAGCAGCAACAGGGAAATGGATCAGCCCCAGCATTTT.

CDR3 region: CASSLPPGGTDTEAFF. The CDR3 nucleotides are TGTGCCAGCAGCTTACCCCCAGGGGGCACGGACACTGAAGCTTTCTTT. The rearrangement links TRBV11-2 to TRBJ1-1, with 8 positions matching TRBD1. J was trimmed by 3 bases and V by 2 bases; bases with no gene match: 8. The CDR3 extends over 16 amino acids. Germline lookup yields CDR1 SGHAT and CDR2 FQNNGV.

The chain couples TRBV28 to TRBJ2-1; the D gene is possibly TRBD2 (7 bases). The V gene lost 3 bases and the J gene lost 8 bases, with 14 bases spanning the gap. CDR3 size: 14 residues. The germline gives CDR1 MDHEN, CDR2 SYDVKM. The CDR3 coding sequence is TGTGCCAGCAGTTTGCGCGGGGGCCCTGATGAGCAGTTCTTC. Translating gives CASSLRGGPDEQFF.

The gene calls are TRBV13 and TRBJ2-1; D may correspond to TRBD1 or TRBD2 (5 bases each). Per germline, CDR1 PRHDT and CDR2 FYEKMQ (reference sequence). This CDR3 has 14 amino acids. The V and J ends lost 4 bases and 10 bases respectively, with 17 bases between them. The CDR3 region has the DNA TGTGCCAGCAGCTACGGGACGCCGGGTAAGGAGCAGTTCTTC. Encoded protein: CASSYGTPGKEQFF. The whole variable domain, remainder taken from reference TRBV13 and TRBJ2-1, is AAGVIQSPRHLIKEKRETATLKCYPIPRHDTVYWYQQGPGQDPQFLISFYEKMQSDKGSIPDRFSAQQFSDYHSELNMSSLELGDSALYFCASSYGTPGKEQFFGPGTRLTVL.

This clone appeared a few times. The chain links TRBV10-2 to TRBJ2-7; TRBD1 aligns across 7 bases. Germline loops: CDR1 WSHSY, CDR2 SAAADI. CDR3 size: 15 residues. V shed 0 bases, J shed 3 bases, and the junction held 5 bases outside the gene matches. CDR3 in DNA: TGCGCCAGCAGTGAGTCTAACAGGGGCTACTACGAGCAGTACTTC. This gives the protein CASSESNRGYYEQYF.

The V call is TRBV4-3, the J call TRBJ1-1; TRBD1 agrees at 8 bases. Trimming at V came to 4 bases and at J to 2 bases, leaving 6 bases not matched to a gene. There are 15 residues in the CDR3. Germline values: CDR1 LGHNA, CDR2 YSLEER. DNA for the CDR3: TGCGCCAGCAGCCGCCGACAGGGGACTAACACTGAAGCTTTCTTT. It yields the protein CASSRRQGTNTEAFF.

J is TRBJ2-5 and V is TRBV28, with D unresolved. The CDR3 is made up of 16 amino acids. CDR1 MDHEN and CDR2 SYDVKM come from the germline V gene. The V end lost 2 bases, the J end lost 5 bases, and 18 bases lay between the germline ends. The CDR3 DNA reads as TGTGCCAGCAGTTTAGGTGTCGTCACCTTCGGGGAGACCCAGTACTTC. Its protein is CASSLGVVTFGETQYF.

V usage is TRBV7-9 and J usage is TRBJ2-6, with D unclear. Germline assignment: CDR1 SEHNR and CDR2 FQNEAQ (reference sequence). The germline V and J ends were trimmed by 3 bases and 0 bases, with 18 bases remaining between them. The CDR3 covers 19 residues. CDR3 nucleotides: TGTGCCAGCAGCTTCACGCCGAAGACGGCAGGCTCTGGGGCCAACGTCCTGACTTTC. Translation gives CASSFTPKTAGSGANVLTF.

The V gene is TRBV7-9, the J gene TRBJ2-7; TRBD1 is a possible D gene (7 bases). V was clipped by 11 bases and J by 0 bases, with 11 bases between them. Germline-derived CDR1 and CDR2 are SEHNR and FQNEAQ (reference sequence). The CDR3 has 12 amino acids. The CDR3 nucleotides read TGTGCCGCAGGGGGGCCCTCCTACGAGCAGTACTTC. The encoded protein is CAAGGPSYEQYF.

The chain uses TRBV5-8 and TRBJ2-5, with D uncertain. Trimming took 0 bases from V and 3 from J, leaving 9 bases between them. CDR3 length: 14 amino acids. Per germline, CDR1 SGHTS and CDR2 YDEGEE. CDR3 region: CASSLDSWEETQYF. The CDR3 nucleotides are TGTGCCAGCAGCTTGGATTCGTGGGAAGAGACCCAGTACTTC.

The chain's CDR3 is CASSLQDRFYEQYF. CDR3 nucleotide sequence: TGTGCCAGCAGCTTACAGGACAGATTCTACGAGCAGTACTTC. This chain links TRBV11-2 with TRBJ2-7, with TRBD1 as a possible D gene (6 bases). Germline lookup yields CDR1 SGHAT and CDR2 FQNNGV. The CDR3 is made up of 14 amino acids. V was shortened by 2 bases and J by 3 bases, with 11 bases between the two germline ends.

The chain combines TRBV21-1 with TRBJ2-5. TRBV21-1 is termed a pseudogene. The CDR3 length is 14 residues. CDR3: CASSKDNLRETQYF. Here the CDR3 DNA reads TGTGCCAGCAGCAAAGATAACCTTCGAGAGACCCAGTACTTC.

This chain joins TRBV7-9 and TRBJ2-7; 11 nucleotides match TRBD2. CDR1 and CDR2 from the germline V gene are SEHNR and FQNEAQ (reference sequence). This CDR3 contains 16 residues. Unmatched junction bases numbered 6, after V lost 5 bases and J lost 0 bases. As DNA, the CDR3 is TGTGCCAGCAGCGCGCCCGGGACTAGCGGCTCCTACGAGCAGTACTTC. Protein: CASSAPGTSGSYEQYF.

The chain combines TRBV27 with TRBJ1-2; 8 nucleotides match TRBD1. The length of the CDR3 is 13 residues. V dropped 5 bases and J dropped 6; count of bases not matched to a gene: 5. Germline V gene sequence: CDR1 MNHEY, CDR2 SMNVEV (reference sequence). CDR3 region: CASSPQGVDGYTF. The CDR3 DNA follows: TGTGCCAGCAGTCCACAGGGGGTGGATGGCTACACCTTC.

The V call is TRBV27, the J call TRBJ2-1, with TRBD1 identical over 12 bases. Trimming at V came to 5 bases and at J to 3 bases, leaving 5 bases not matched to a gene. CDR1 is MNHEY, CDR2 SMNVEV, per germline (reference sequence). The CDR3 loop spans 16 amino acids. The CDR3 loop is CASSAGTGGLYNEQFF. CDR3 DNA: TGTGCCAGCAGTGCCGGGACAGGGGGCCTCTACAATGAGCAGTTCTTC.

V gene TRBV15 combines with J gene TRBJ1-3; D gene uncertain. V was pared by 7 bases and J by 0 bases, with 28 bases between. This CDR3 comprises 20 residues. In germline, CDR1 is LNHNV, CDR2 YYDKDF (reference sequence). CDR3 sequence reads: CATTLGDYRMGLNSGNTIYF. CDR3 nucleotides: TGTGCCACCACCCTAGGAGACTACAGAATGGGCCTCAACTCTGGAAACACCATATATTTT.

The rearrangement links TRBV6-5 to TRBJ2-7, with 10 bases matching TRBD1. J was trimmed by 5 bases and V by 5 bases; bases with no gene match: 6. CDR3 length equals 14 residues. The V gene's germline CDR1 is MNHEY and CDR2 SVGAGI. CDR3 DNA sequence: TGTGCCAGCAGTAGGACAGGGGGAGCGAACGAGCAGTACTTC. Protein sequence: CASSRTGGANEQYF.

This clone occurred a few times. The CDR3 region is CSVGGSGQPQHF. The CDR3 DNA reads as TGCAGCGTTGGTGGTTCAGGTCAGCCCCAGCATTTT. The rearrangement joins TRBV29-1 to TRBJ1-5; unclear D gene. Trimming removed 4 bases at V and 6 bases at J, with 10 bases between. From germline, CDR1 is SQVTM and CDR2 ANQGSEA. The CDR3 is 12 amino acids.

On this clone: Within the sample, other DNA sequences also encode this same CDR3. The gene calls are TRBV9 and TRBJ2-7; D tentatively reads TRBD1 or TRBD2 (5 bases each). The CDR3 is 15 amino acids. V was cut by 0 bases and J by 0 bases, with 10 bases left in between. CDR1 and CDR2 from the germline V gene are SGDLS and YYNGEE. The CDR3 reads CASSVGGLSSYEQYF. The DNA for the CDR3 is TGTGCCAGCAGCGTAGGGGGGTTGTCCTCCTACGAGCAGTACTTC.

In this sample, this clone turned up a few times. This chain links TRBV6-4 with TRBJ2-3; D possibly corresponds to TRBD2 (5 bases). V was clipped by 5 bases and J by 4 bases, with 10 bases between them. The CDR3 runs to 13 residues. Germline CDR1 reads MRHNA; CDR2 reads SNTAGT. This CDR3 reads CASSLDGADTQYF. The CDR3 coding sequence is TGTGCCAGCAGTCTCGACGGGGCAGATACGCAGTATTTT.

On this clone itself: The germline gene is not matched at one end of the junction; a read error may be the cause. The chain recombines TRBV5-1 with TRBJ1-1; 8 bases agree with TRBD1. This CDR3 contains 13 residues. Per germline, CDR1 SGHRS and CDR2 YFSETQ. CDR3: CASSFRGQSEPFF. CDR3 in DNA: TGCGCCAGCAGCTTCAGGGGGCAGAGTGAACCTTTCTTT.

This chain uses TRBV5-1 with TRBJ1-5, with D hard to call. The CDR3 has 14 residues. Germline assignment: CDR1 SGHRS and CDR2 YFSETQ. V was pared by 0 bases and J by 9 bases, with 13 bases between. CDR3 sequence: CASSLEAELGPQHF. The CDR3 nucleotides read TGCGCCAGCAGCTTGGAAGCGGAGCTAGGGCCCCAGCATTTT.

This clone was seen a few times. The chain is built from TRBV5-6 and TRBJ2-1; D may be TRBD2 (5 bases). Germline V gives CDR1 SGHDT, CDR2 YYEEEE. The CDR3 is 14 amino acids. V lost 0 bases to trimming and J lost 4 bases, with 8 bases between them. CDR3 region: CASSLDGDYNEQFF. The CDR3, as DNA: TGTGCCAGCAGCTTGGACGGGGATTACAATGAGCAGTTCTTC. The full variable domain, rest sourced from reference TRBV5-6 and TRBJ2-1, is DAGVTQSPTHLIKTRGQQVTLRCSPKSGHDTVSWYQQALGQGPQFIFQYYEEEERQRGNFPDRFSGHQFPNYSSELNVNALLLGDSALYLCASSLDGDYNEQFFGPGTRLTVL.

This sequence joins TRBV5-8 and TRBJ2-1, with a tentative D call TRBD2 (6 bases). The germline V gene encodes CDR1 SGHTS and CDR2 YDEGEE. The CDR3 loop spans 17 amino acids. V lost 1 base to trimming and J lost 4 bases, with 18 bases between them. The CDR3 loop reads CASSLRTLSGLYNEQFF. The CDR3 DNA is TGTGCCAGCAGCTTGAGAACCCTCAGCGGGTTATACAATGAGCAGTTCTTC.

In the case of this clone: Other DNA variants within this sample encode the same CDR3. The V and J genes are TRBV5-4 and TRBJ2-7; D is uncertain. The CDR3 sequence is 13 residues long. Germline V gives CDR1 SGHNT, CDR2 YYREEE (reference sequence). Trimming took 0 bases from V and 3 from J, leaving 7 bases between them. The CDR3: CASSLALGYEQYF. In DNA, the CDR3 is TGTGCCAGCAGCTTGGCCCTGGGCTACGAGCAGTACTTC.

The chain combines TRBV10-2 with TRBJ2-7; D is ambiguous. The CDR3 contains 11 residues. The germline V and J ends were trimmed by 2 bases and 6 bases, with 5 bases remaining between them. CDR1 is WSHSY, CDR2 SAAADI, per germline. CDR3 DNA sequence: TGCGCCAGCAGTGAGCCTGGCGAGCAGTACTTC. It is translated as CASSEPGEQYF.